Listed here are 29 T cell receptor beta chains from one sample, sequenced in a study of T-cell memory formation after mild COVID-19. TCRdb called the 5' RACE reads again in MiXCR, with one record for every CDR3 protein. The sample lists roughly 260,000 distinct CDR3 sequences, 15% to 20% occurring once. Sequenced material: PBMCs or a T cell subset sorted from them (not recorded which). The source of these receptors is a man aged 18 to 29 who had mild COVID-19 (a few samples of this study predate the infection). Cell type and time point are not known.

There are many counts of this clonotype. V and J are TRBV3-1 and TRBJ1-1; no definite D call. The CDR3 contains 13 residues. Deletions cut 0 bases from V and 5 bases from J, with 7 bases between. The germline gives CDR1 LGHDT, CDR2 YNNKEL (reference sequence). The CDR3 DNA is TGTGCCAGCAGCCAAGAGGGAGGTACTGAAGCTTTCTTT. It encodes CASSQEGGTEAFF.

This clonotype was counted between two and nine times. This chain connects TRBV24-1 to TRBJ2-2; 8 bases map to TRBD2. V lost 3 bases and J lost 4; bases outside the gene matches: 6. Germline assignment: CDR1 KGHDR and CDR2 SFDVKD. The CDR3 covers 16 residues. CDR3 nucleotides: TGTGCCACCAGTGATCCCGGTCGGGGGGGCACCGGGGAGCTGTTTTTT. Its protein product is CATSDPGRGGTGELFF.

The J gene is TRBJ1-5, the V gene TRBV6-5; 10 bases line up with TRBD1. The CDR3 is 13 amino acids. The germline V gene has CDR1 MNHEY and CDR2 SVGAGI. V shed 6 bases and J 10 bases; nucleotides not matched to a gene: 6. The CDR3 nucleotides are TGTGCCAGCAGAAGGACAGGGGGGGCACCCCAGCATTTT. Protein: CASRRTGGAPQHF.

The chain combines TRBV24-1 with TRBJ2-7; either TRBD1 or TRBD2 may fit D (5 bases each). The CDR3 runs 13 residues. Germline V CDR1 and CDR2: KGHDR, SFDVKD. The V end lost 3 bases, the J end lost 6 bases, and 11 bases lay between the germline ends. CDR3 in DNA: TGTGCCACCAGTGATGGGAGCAGGGCCGAGCAGTACTTC. This gives the protein CATSDGSRAEQYF.

This clonotype was seen only a few times. The chain uses TRBV19 and TRBJ2-6, with TRBD1 matching 7 bases. The CDR3 is 14 residues long. V gave up 8 bases and J gave up 0 bases; unmatched junction bases: 1. CDR1 LNHDA and CDR2 SQIVND come from the germline V gene (reference sequence). The DNA for the CDR3 is TGTGCCAGTGACAGGGACTCTGGGGCCAACGTCCTGACTTTC. Residues: CASDRDSGANVLTF.

This clonotype came up a few times. The chain combines TRBV5-1 with TRBJ2-3, with D possibly called TRBD1 or TRBD2 (7 bases each). The germline V gene has CDR1 SGHRS and CDR2 YFSETQ. The CDR3 loop spans 15 amino acids. The V end lost 3 bases, the J end lost 2 bases, and 13 bases lay between the germline ends. The CDR3 DNA reads as TGCGCCAGCAGCTCGGGGGGACAGCTCACAGATACGCAGTATTTT. Translating gives CASSSGGQLTDTQYF.

The sample holds a few counts of this clonotype. The J gene is TRBJ1-5, the V gene TRBV27; D ambiguous. Germline-derived CDR1 and CDR2 are MNHEY and SMNVEV (reference sequence). Trimming pared 9 bases from V and 4 bases from J, leaving 13 bases between. CDR3 length equals 13 residues. The CDR3 sequence is CASSFGANQPQHF. The DNA for the CDR3 is TGTGCCAGTTCCTTCGGAGCGAATCAGCCCCAGCATTTT.

This clonotype has more than one count but fewer than ten. This CDR3 is CASSPGDVPELFF. In DNA form, the CDR3 reads TGTGCCAGCAGCCCAGGGGACGTTCCGGAGCTGTTTTTT. V gene TRBV4-2 combines with J gene TRBJ2-2, with D perhaps matching TRBD1 (6 bases). Per germline, CDR1 LGHNA and CDR2 YNFKEQ. The CDR3 extends over 13 amino acids. V lost 4 bases to trimming and J lost 10 bases, with 13 bases between them.

This clonotype was seen only a few times. The chain has TRBV5-1 and TRBJ2-4; D is perhaps TRBD1 (5 bases). The germline CDR1 and CDR2 sequences are SGHRS and YFSETQ. Between the trimmed V and J ends, which lost 5 bases and 0 bases, there was a span of 15 bases. This CDR3 is 16 amino acids long. CDR3 sequence reads: CASSNGAIEAKNIQYF. CDR3 nucleotide sequence: TGCGCCAGCAGTAATGGGGCTATAGAAGCCAAAAACATTCAGTACTTC. Looking up the rest from reference TRBV5-1 and TRBJ2-4 gives the full variable domain: KAGVTQTPRYLIKTRGQQVTLSCSPISGHRSVSWYQQTPGQGLQFLFEYFSETQRNKGNFPGRFSGRQFSNSRSEMNVSTLELGDSALYLCASSNGAIEAKNIQYFGAGTRLSVL.

The rearrangement joins TRBV4-3 to TRBJ2-1, with 7 bases that match TRBD1. Germline V gene data show CDR1 as LGHNA and CDR2 as YSLEER. The V segment lost 4 bases and the J segment 6 bases; nucleotides outside the gene matches: 6. The CDR3 totals 14 residues. Here the CDR3 DNA reads TGCGCCAGCAGCCGCACAGGGGTCCCCAATGAGCAGTTCTTC. This sequence encodes CASSRTGVPNEQFF.

This clonotype was counted a single time. The chain couples TRBV20-1 to TRBJ1-5; 7 bases map to TRBD1. CDR3 length: 16 amino acids. The ends lost 5 bases at V and 5 bases at J; junction bases unmatched: 15. Looked up from germline, CDR1 is DFQATT and CDR2 is SNEGSKA (reference sequence). Here the CDR3 reads CSALDRVRGGDQPQHF. DNA of the CDR3: TGCAGTGCTCTCGACAGGGTGAGGGGAGGAGATCAGCCCCAGCATTTT.

The chain has TRBV18 and TRBJ2-3; D is undetermined. Looked up from germline, CDR1 is KGHSH and CDR2 is LQKENI. CDR3 length: 13 residues. V dropped 2 bases and J dropped 0 bases, with 3 bases sitting between them. CDR3 loop: CASSPDSTDTQYF. CDR3 bases: TGTGCCAGCTCACCAGATAGCACAGATACGCAGTATTTT.

This clonotype was recorded at least ten times. V gene TRBV7-9 combines with J gene TRBJ2-5, with D possibly being TRBD2 (6 bases). This CDR3 has 12 amino acids. Germline V gene lookup returns CDR1 SEHNR and CDR2 FQNEAQ (reference sequence). V was trimmed by 8 bases and J by 5 bases, leaving 12 bases between them. The CDR3 nucleotides read TGTGCCAGCGGGATCAGCGGGGAGACCCAGTACTTC. This sequence encodes CASGISGETQYF.

The chain has TRBV6-2 or TRBV6-3 and TRBJ2-5, with unresolved D. Germline V CDR1 and CDR2: MNHEY, SVGEGT. The V gene lost 4 bases and the J gene lost 5 bases, with 11 bases spanning the gap. This CDR3 is 13 amino acids long. The CDR3 sequence: CASSFLVGETQYF. CDR3 nucleotide sequence: TGTGCCAGCAGTTTTCTAGTGGGCGAGACCCAGTACTTC.

The gene calls are TRBV5-1 and TRBJ2-2; D gene uncertain. The V gene's germline CDR1 is SGHRS and CDR2 YFSETQ. CDR3 size: 12 residues. V lost 5 bases and J lost 3, with 5 bases in between. DNA for the CDR3: TGCGCCAGCAGGATCGACACCGGGGAGCTGTTTTTT. Amino acids: CASRIDTGELFF.

This clonotype has ten or more counts. The J gene is TRBJ2-1, the V gene TRBV6-2 or TRBV6-3; 12 nucleotides agree with TRBD2. In germline, CDR1 is MNHEY, CDR2 SVGEGT. The junction had 13 bases not matched to a gene; V was cut back by 4 bases and J by 6 bases. CDR3 length: 18 residues. The CDR3 nucleotides read TGTGCCAGCAGTTCCCAACCCCAACTAGCGGGGGGTATCAATGAGCAGTTCTTC. Its protein is CASSSQPQLAGGINEQFF.

The table lists this clonotype with a few counts. The chain uses TRBV28 and TRBJ1-1; D is undetermined. Germline assignment: CDR1 MDHEN and CDR2 SYDVKM. The germline V and J ends were trimmed by 7 bases and 7 bases, with 13 bases remaining between them. The CDR3 runs 12 residues. This chain's CDR3 is CASKEASNEAFF. In DNA, the CDR3 is TGTGCCAGCAAAGAGGCGAGTAATGAAGCTTTCTTT.

The V call is TRBV4-1, the J call TRBJ2-2; TRBD2 matches 14 bases. Germline values: CDR1 MGHRA, CDR2 YSYEKL. The length of the CDR3 is 16 residues. V was pared by 3 bases and J by 6 bases, with 3 bases of the junction left unmatched. The CDR3, as DNA: TGCGCCAGCAGCCATTCGACTAGCGGGGGGGCCGGGGAGCTGTTTTTT. Translated: CASSHSTSGGAGELFF.

This clonotype was observed a few times. Compared with germline, one end of the junction differs, possibly owing to a read error. V is TRBV7-9 and J is TRBJ2-1; 7 bases line up with TRBD1. Germline V gene data show CDR1 as SEHNR and CDR2 as FQNEAQ (reference sequence). The CDR3 is 16 amino acids. The CDR3 loop reads CASSSLNRGGGPEVIF. The CDR3 region has the DNA TGTGCCAGCAGCTCCCTCAACAGGGGTGGGGGCCCAGAGGTCATCTTC.

This sequence joins TRBV7-8 and TRBJ1-1; D may be TRBD1 (6 bases). The CDR3 runs 20 residues. Germline values: CDR1 SGHVS, CDR2 FQNEAQ. Trimming stripped 6 bases from V and 0 bases from J, with 29 bases between. In DNA form, the CDR3 reads TGTGCCAGCAGTTCGGCCCTAGCATTCGAGGCGGGGGGGCTGAACACTGAAGCTTTCTTT. It specifies CASSSALAFEAGGLNTEAFF.

In this sample, this clonotype turned up many times. V gene TRBV10-1 combines with J gene TRBJ2-3, with unresolved D. Germline loops: CDR1 WNHNN, CDR2 SYGVQD (reference sequence). V lost 3 bases and J 0 bases, leaving 7 bases between the germline ends. This CDR3 region has 14 residues. The CDR3 DNA sequence: TGCGCCAGCAGTGAAGCTAGGAGCACAGATACGCAGTATTTT. Its protein product is CASSEARSTDTQYF.

The chain carries TRBV7-2 and TRBJ1-2; TRBD1 aligns across 9 bases. This CDR3 comprises 15 residues. The V and J ends lost 1 base and 6 bases, in that order; junction bases with no gene match: 6. Germline V gives CDR1 SGHTA, CDR2 FQGNSA. The CDR3 reads CASSLEGTGLNGYTF. The CDR3 nucleotides are TGTGCCAGCAGCTTAGAGGGGACAGGGCTTAATGGCTACACCTTC.

The V gene is TRBV4-3, the J gene TRBJ2-5, with D possibly matching TRBD1 (6 bases). CDR1 is LGHNA and CDR2 is YSLEER in the germline V gene. There are 15 residues in the CDR3. V was shortened by 3 bases and J by 6 bases, with 17 bases between the two germline ends. CDR3 nucleotides: TGCGCCAGCAGCCAGATCTTTGGGGGCGTGAAGACCCAGTACTTC. It yields the protein CASSQIFGGVKTQYF.

The genes are TRBV20-1 and TRBJ1-5; D is unresolved. Germline CDR1 and CDR2: DFQATT and SNEGSKA (reference sequence). With 5 bases removed from V and 1 base from J, the gap between germline ends came to 9 bases. The CDR3 consists of 13 residues. The CDR3 coding sequence is TGCAGTGCTCGACAAGGGAGCAATCAGCCCCAGCATTTT. It is translated as CSARQGSNQPQHF.

V usage is TRBV11-2 and J usage is TRBJ2-5; D gene ambiguous. From germline, CDR1 is SGHAT and CDR2 FQNNGV. V gave up 4 bases and J gave up 4 bases, with 16 bases separating them. There are 15 residues in the CDR3. The CDR3 region has the DNA TGTGCCAGCAGCTCCTGGACGGGCACCGTAGAGACCCAGTACTTC. The encoded protein is CASSSWTGTVETQYF.

This clonotype was seen more than once but under ten times. This sequence joins TRBV10-3 and TRBJ1-3; no clear D gene. This CDR3 has 17 amino acids. Trimming removed 3 bases from V and 0 bases from J, with 15 bases in between. The germline V gene encodes CDR1 ENHRY and CDR2 SYGVKD. The CDR3 DNA follows: TGTGCCATCAGTGACCCCCTGGGCGGAGGCTCTGGAAACACCATATATTTT. Translated, it gives CAISDPLGGGSGNTIYF.

In its sample, this clonotype was seen a few times. The V and J genes are TRBV12-3 or TRBV12-4 and TRBJ1-4, with D unresolved. CDR3 length: 13 amino acids. Deletions cut 6 bases from V and 8 bases from J, with 13 bases between. This chain's CDR3 is CASRIQAGEKLFF. The DNA of the CDR3 is TGTGCCAGCAGAATCCAGGCGGGAGAAAAACTGTTTTTT.

V gene TRBV11-2 combines with J gene TRBJ1-1; the match to TRBD1 covers 9 bases. Per the germline V gene, CDR1 is SGHAT and CDR2 is FQNNGV. Trimming took 4 bases from V and 5 from J; bases not matched to a gene: 5. The CDR3 covers 14 residues. This CDR3 is CASSWGQGGTEAFF. As DNA, the CDR3 is TGTGCCAGCAGCTGGGGACAGGGAGGGACTGAAGCTTTCTTT.

This clonotype was seen at least ten times. V is TRBV27 and J is TRBJ1-6; D is perhaps TRBD1 (5 bases). Germline lookup yields CDR1 MNHEY and CDR2 SMNVEV (reference sequence). The CDR3 runs 12 residues. Trimming took 7 bases from V and 10 from J, leaving 11 bases between them. This CDR3 reads CASKGVGSPLHF. The CDR3 coding sequence is TGTGCCAGCAAAGGGGTAGGGTCACCCCTCCACTTT.